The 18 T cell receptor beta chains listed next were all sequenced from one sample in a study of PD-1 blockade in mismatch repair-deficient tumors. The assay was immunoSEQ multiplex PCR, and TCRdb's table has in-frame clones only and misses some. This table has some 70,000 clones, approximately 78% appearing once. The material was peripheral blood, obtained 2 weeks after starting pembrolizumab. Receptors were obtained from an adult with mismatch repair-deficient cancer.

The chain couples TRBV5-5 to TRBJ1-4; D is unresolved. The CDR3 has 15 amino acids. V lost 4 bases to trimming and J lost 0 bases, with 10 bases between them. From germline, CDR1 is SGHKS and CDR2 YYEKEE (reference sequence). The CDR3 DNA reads TGTGCCAGCAGCATAATTCTTTCAACTAATGAAAAACTGTTTTTT. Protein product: CASSIILSTNEKLFF.

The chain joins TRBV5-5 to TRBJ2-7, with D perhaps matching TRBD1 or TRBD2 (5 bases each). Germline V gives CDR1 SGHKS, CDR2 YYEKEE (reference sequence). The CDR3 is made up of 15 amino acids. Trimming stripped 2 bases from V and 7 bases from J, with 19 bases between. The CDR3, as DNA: TGTGCCAGCAGCTTCCCGAGAGAGGGGTTGGTTGAGCAGTACTTC. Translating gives CASSFPREGLVEQYF.

CDR3 coding DNA: TGTGCCAGCAGTGATAACAGGGGGTACGAGCAGTACTTC. Its protein product is CASSDNRGYEQYF. This chain joins TRBV2 and TRBJ2-7; 8 positions agree with TRBD1. The CDR3 is 13 amino acids. Germline CDR1 reads SNHLY; CDR2 reads FYNNEI. The V and J ends lost 3 bases and 4 bases, in that order; junction bases with no gene match: 2.

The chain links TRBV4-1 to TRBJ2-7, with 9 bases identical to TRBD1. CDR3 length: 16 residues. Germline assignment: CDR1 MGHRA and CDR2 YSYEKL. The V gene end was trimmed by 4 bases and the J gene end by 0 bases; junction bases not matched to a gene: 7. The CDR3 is CASSLIPGQGSYEQYF. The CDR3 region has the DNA TGCGCCAGCAGCCTAATACCGGGACAGGGCTCCTACGAGCAGTACTTC.

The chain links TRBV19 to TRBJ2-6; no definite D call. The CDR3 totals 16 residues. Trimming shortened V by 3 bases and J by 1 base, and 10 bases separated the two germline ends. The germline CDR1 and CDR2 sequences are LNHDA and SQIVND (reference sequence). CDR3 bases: TGTGCCAGTAGTATCGAGACTTTATCTGGGGCCAACGTCCTGACTTTC. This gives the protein CASSIETLSGANVLTF.

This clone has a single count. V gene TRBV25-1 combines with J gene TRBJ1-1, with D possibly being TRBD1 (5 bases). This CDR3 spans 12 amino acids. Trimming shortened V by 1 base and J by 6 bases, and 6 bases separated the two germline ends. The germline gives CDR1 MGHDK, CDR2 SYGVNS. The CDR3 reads CASSELGAEAFF. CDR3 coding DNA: TGTGCCAGCAGTGAATTGGGGGCTGAAGCTTTCTTT.

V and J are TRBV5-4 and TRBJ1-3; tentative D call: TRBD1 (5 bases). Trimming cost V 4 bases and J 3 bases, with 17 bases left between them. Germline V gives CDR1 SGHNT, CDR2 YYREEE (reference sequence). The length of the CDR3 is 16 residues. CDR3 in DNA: TGTGCCAGCAGCCTGGACAACCCGAGGGGTGGAAACACCATATATTTT. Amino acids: CASSLDNPRGGNTIYF.

The CDR3 DNA reads as TGTGCCACCAGCAGACGCCGGACTAGCGGGAGTGCCTGGGGGGGAGAGACCCAGTACTTC. It is translated as CATSRRRTSGSAWGGETQYF. The chain joins TRBV15 to TRBJ2-5, with 13 nucleotides matching TRBD2. The CDR3 is 20 amino acids. The V gene's germline CDR1 is LNHNV and CDR2 YYDKDF (reference sequence). With V trimmed by 2 bases and J by 4 bases, 16 bases remained unmatched.

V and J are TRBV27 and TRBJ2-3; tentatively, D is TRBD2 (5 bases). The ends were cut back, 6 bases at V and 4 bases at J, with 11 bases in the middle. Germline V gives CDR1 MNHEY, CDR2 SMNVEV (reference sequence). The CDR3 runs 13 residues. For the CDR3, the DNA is TGTGCCAGCAGCCCCGGGGTGCCAGATACGCAGTATTTT. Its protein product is CASSPGVPDTQYF.

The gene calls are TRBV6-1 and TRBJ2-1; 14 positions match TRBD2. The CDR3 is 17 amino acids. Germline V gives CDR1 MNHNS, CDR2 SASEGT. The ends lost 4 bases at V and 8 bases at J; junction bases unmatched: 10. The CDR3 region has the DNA TGTGCCAGCAGTGCCGGCCGGACTAGCGGGAGGCCCGATGAGCAGTTCTTC. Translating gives CASSAGRTSGRPDEQFF.

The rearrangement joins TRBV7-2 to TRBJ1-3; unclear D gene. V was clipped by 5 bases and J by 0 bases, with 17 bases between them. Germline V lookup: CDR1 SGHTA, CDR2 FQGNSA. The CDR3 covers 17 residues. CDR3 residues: CASSPWTDYLSGNTIYF. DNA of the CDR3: TGTGCCAGCAGCCCTTGGACGGACTATCTCTCTGGAAACACCATATATTTT.

CDR3 sequence reads: CASSDRGSQETQYF. For the CDR3, the DNA is TGTGCCAGCAGCGACAGGGGCTCCCAAGAGACCCAGTACTTC. The genes are TRBV5-4 and TRBJ2-5; the match to TRBD1 covers 8 bases. V shed 4 bases, J shed 1 base, and the junction held 3 bases outside the gene matches. CDR1 is SGHNT, CDR2 YYREEE, per germline (reference sequence). The CDR3 totals 14 residues.

This CDR3 is CASSHGRQGLNQPQHF. The CDR3 region has the DNA TGTGCCAGCAGCCACGGCCGACAGGGCCTCAATCAGCCCCAGCATTTT. The gene calls are TRBV7-2 and TRBJ1-5, with 7 positions matching TRBD1. Germline V CDR1 and CDR2: SGHTA, FQGNSA. The ends lost 5 bases at V and 3 bases at J; junction bases unmatched: 10. The CDR3 has 16 residues. The variable domain in full, with the rest retrieved from reference TRBV7-2 and TRBJ1-5, is GAGVSQSPSNKVTEKGKDVELRCDPISGHTALYWYRQSLGQGLEFLIYFQGNSAPDKSGLPSDRFSAERTGGSVSTLTIQRTQQEDSAVYLCASSHGRQGLNQPQHFGDGTRLSIL.

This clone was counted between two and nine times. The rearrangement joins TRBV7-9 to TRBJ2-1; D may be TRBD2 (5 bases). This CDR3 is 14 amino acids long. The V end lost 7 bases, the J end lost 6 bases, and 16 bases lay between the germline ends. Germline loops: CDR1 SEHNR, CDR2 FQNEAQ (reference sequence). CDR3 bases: TGTGCCAGCACCCTAGCTATGGGAATCAATGAGCAGTTCTTC. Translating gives CASTLAMGINEQFF.

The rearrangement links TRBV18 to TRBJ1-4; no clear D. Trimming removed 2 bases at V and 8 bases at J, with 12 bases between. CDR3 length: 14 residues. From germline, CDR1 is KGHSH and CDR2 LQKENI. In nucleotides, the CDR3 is TGTGCCAGCTCACCAGGGGTCGGCGGGGAAAAACTGTTTTTT. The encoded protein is CASSPGVGGEKLFF.

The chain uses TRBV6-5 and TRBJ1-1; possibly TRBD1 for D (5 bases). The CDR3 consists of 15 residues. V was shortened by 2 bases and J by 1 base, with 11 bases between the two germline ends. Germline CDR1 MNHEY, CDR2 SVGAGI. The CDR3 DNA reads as TGTGCCAGCAGTTACGACAGCTCAGAGAACACTGAAGCTTTCTTT. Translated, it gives CASSYDSSENTEAFF.

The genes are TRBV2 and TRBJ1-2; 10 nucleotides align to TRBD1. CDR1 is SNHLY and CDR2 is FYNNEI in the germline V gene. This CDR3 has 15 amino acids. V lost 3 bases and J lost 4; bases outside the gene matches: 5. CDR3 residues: CASSEDRGSTYGYTF. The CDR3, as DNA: TGTGCCAGCAGTGAGGACAGGGGGTCCACCTATGGCTACACCTTC. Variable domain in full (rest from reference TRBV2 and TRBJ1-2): EPEVTQTPSHQVTQMGQEVILRCVPISNHLYFYWYRQILGQKVEFLVSFYNNEISEKSEIFDDQFSVERPDGSNFTLKIRSTKLEDSAMYFCASSEDRGSTYGYTFGSGTRLTVV.

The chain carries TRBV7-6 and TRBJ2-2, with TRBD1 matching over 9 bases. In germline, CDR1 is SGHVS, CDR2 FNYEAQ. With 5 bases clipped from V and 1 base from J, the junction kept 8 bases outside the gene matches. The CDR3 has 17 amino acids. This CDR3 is CASSPLPGQGNTGELFF. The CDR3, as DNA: TGTGCCAGCAGCCCGCTGCCGGGACAGGGGAACACCGGGGAGCTGTTTTTT.